These T cell receptor beta chains were read from a single sample in a study of T cell responses to AZD1222 COVID-19 vaccine. The method was immunoSEQ multiplex PCR; TCRdb's version includes in-frame clones alone and lacks a portion of them. The profile shows 150,000 to 200,000 clones, around 93% of them singletons. This specimen was peripheral blood, taken on day 0 of AZD1222 vaccination. These receptors were collected from an adult in good health. Both conserved end residues are part of each CDR3. D genes are given only for firm matches. Part of the rows lack a size; the others show once, few, many or a class for expanded clones.

clone_size	v_call	j_call	d_call	cdr3_nt	cdr3_aa
-	TRBV11-3	TRBJ2-1	TRBD2	TGTGCCAGCGGGCCTAGCGGTTTCTACAATGAGCAGTTCTTC	CASGPSGFYNEQFF
-	TRBV7-8	TRBJ2-7	-	TGTGCCAGCAGCTTAAAACGGGGGTCGGGCGAGCAGTACTTC	CASSLKRGSGEQYF
-	TRBV5-3	TRBJ1-6	-	TGTGCCAGAAGCCCCGGGGCGGCCCTTCCCCTTCACTCACCCCTCCACTTT	CARSPGAALPLHSPLHF
-	TRBV3-1/TRBV3-2	TRBJ2-1	TRBD1	TGTGCCAGCAGCCAAGGACCATCCAGGGGGAATGAGCAGTTCTTC	CASSQGPSRGNEQFF
-	TRBV5-1	TRBJ2-3	TRBD2	TGCGCCAGCAGCTCCGACCAAATAGCGGGGCCTCCTACAGATACGCAGTATTTT	CASSSDQIAGPPTDTQYF
-	TRBV5-1	TRBJ1-2	-	TGCGCCAGCAGCTTGGTGTTAGGGGACAATGGCTACACCTTC	CASSLVLGDNGYTF
-	TRBV6-1	TRBJ1-6	-	TGTGCCAGCAGTGAAATTGGGGGGAGTAATTCACCCCTCCACTTT	CASSEIGGSNSPLHF
-	TRBV6-6	TRBJ1-1	-	TGTGCCAGCAGTTACCTGCGGGGGCCGGACACTGAAGCTTTCTTT	CASSYLRGPDTEAFF
-	TRBV28	TRBJ2-3	TRBD2	TGTGCCAGCAGCCAATTTGGGGGGCTAGCGGGAGGGCCCGGAAATACGCAGTATTTT	CASSQFGGLAGGPGNTQYF
once	TRBV19	TRBJ2-2	-	TGTGCCAGTAGTCGATTAACAGTGCCTATGAACACCGGGGAGCTGTTTTTT	CASSRLTVPMNTGELFF
-	TRBV6-5	TRBJ2-2	-	TGTGCCAGCAGTTTAGCCGGGACGGCGAACACCGGGGAGCTGTTTTTT	CASSLAGTANTGELFF
-	TRBV11-3	TRBJ2-1	-	TGTGCCAGCAGCTTAACGGACTACAATGAGCAGTTCTTC	CASSLTDYNEQFF
-	TRBV29-1	TRBJ2-5	-	TGCAGCGTTGGCAGGGGTGAGAAGACCCAGTACTTC	CSVGRGEKTQYF
-	TRBV7-9	TRBJ1-1	-	TGTGCCAGCAGCTTAGAGTCGGAGGGAGCTTTCTTT	CASSLESEGAFF
-	TRBV28	TRBJ1-5	-	TGTGCCAGCAGTTTAGGGGGGCTCTATAGCAATCAGCCCCAGCATTTT	CASSLGGLYSNQPQHF
-	TRBV27	TRBJ2-2	TRBD2	TGTGCCAGCAGTTTCCGGGGGACTAGCGGGAGGTCCGGGGAGCTGTTTTTT	CASSFRGTSGRSGELFF
-	TRBV5-1	TRBJ2-2	-	TGCGCCAGCGGGAGAGCGAACACCGGGGAGCTGTTTTTT	CASGRANTGELFF
-	TRBV6-5	TRBJ1-6	-	TGTGCCAGCAGTTACTCCATGGGGACATTTGATTCACCCCTCCACTTT	CASSYSMGTFDSPLHF
-	TRBV21-1	TRBJ2-5	-	TGTGCCAGCAGCAAAGTTGGCAGGGGGCTAGTATGTGGAGAGACCCAGTACTTC	CASSKVGRGLVCGETQYF
-	TRBV27	TRBJ1-4	-	TGTGCCAGCAGACCCCAAGGTGGGGGTGGGGAAAAACTGTTTTTT	CASRPQGGGGEKLFF
-	TRBV12-3/TRBV12-4	TRBJ2-7	-	TGTGCCAGCAGTTTACACCACAGCTACGAGCAGTACTTC	CASSLHHSYEQYF
-	TRBV19	TRBJ2-7	-	TGTGCCAGTAGCCCCTCTCGGGAAACCTACGAGCAGTACTTC	CASSPSRETYEQYF
-	TRBV19	TRBJ2-3	TRBD2	TGTGCCAGTAGTGGAATAGCGGGAGGGCGCTCAGATACGCAGTATTTT	CASSGIAGGRSDTQYF
once	TRBV27	TRBJ2-7	TRBD2	TGTGCCAGCAGTTTACGGACTAGCGGGTACCCCTACGAGCAGTACTTC	CASSLRTSGYPYEQYF
-	TRBV28	TRBJ2-7	-	TGTGCCAGCAGTTTACCAGGGTTCGAGCAGTACTTC	CASSLPGFEQYF
-	TRBV27	TRBJ2-7	-	TGTGCCAGCAGTTCGGACAGTCCCCCCTACGAGCAGTACTTC	CASSSDSPPYEQYF
-	TRBV28	TRBJ2-3	TRBD2	TGTGCAGTCCGGGCTAGCGGTCGTACAGATACGCAGTATTTT	CAVRASGRTDTQYF
-	TRBV28	TRBJ1-2	-	TGTGCCACCGGGACTAACTATGGCTACACCTTC	CATGTNYGYTF
-	TRBV11-2	TRBJ1-4	TRBD1	TGTGCCAGCAGCTTAGCGGTCAGGGGGCGCATAACGCCTAATGAAAAACTGTTTTTT	CASSLAVRGRITPNEKLFF
-	TRBV5-6	TRBJ1-2	-	TGTGCCACCACCTCGACAGGAGAATATGGCTACACCTTC	CATTSTGEYGYTF
-	TRBV28	TRBJ1-2	-	TGTGCCAGCAGTTTATTTGAGGGGCGCGGTGGCTACACCTTC	CASSLFEGRGGYTF
-	TRBV6-1	TRBJ1-4	-	TGTGCCAGCAGTGGTAATAGGGGCCGGGTTTCAGGAAAACTGTTTTTT	CASSGNRGRVSGKLFF